The 10 T cell receptor beta chains reported below all come from one sample, sequenced in a study of control samples from healthy donors and cancer patients. Profiling relied on immunoSEQ multiplex PCR, and the TCRdb table lists in-frame clones only, not all of them. The sample lists roughly 74,000 clones, 90% to 95% seen once, with approximately 4.8% in the top ten. Input material: blood. Receptor source: a woman between 18 and 29 years old in good health.

This chain uses TRBV2 with TRBJ2-5; possible D gene TRBD1, 6 bases. Per the germline V gene, CDR1 is SNHLY and CDR2 is FYNNEI. Trimming removed 9 bases at V and 0 bases at J, with 8 bases between. The length of the CDR3 is 12 residues. The CDR3 nucleotides read TGTGCCAGTCGGACAGACCAAGAGACCCAGTACTTC. Translating it yields CASRTDQETQYF. The full variable domain, in which reference TRBV2 and TRBJ2-5 provide the parts outside the CDR3, is EPEVTQTPSHQVTQMGQEVILRCVPISNHLYFYWYRQILGQKVEFLVSFYNNEISEKSEIFDDQFSVERPDGSNFTLKIRSTKLEDSAMYFCASRTDQETQYFGPGTRLLVL.

Remarks on this clone: The CDR3 carries no conserved terminal phenylalanine or tryptophan, so it likely arises from a read error. Because the CDR3's place on the DNA is in doubt, the DNA is left out and the CDR3 is given as listed by TCRdb. The genes are TRBV10-1 and TRBJ1-1. Germline V gives CDR1 WNHNN, CDR2 SYGVQD (reference sequence). The CDR3 length is 10 residues, termini included. The CDR3 sequence is CGGSGGPPKS.

This chain joins TRBV7-8 and TRBJ2-7; 9 nucleotides align to TRBD1. CDR3 length equals 17 residues. Trimming at V came to 4 bases and at J to 3 bases, leaving 13 bases not matched to a gene. From germline, CDR1 is SGHVS and CDR2 FQNEAQ. CDR3 protein: CASSYPGAGQGDYEQYF. In DNA, the CDR3 is TGTGCCAGCAGCTACCCGGGAGCGGGACAGGGAGACTACGAGCAGTACTTC.

The V call is TRBV28, the J call TRBJ1-6; D possibly corresponds to TRBD1 (5 bases). The germline gives CDR1 MDHEN, CDR2 SYDVKM. The CDR3 has 18 amino acids. The germline V and J ends were trimmed by 2 bases and 3 bases, with 17 bases remaining between them. The CDR3 sequence: CASSLPRQGGDYNSPLHF. The CDR3 DNA sequence: TGTGCCAGCAGTTTACCGCGGCAGGGTGGGGACTATAATTCACCCCTCCACTTT.

With respect to this clone: Distinct nucleotide sequences in the sample also encode this CDR3. The chain joins TRBV28 to TRBJ2-7, with 10 nucleotides matching TRBD1. The CDR3 runs 13 residues. Unmatched junction bases numbered 2, after V lost 6 bases and J lost 3 bases. CDR1 is MDHEN, CDR2 SYDVKM, per germline. CDR3 region: CASRRTGGYEQYF. In DNA, the CDR3 is TGTGCCAGCAGGAGGACAGGGGGCTACGAGCAGTACTTC.

The chain combines TRBV24-1 with TRBJ1-1; unclear D gene. The V end lost 12 bases, the J end lost 3 bases, and 16 bases lay between the germline ends. The CDR3 length is 13 residues. Germline CDR1 reads KGHDR; CDR2 reads SFDVKD. CDR3 DNA: TGTGCCGTTACCGGGCAGCGGGACACTGAAGCTTTCTTT. It specifies CAVTGQRDTEAFF.

The chain has TRBV7-3 and TRBJ2-1; 14 bases line up with TRBD2. J lost 8 bases, V lost 5 bases, and 2 bases had no gene match. The CDR3 has 14 residues. The germline gives CDR1 SGHTA, CDR2 FQGTGA. The CDR3: CASSLGLAGDEQFF. The CDR3 nucleotides are TGTGCCAGCAGCCTGGGACTAGCGGGAGATGAGCAGTTCTTC.

This chain links TRBV10-1 with TRBJ1-2; D is unresolved. The V end was cut by 6 bases, the J end by 3 bases, with 11 bases between. This CDR3 comprises 13 residues. CDR1 is WNHNN, CDR2 SYGVQD, per germline (reference sequence). In nucleotides, the CDR3 is TGCGCCAGCAGCTCCCGACTAGACTATGGCTACACCTTC. Protein: CASSSRLDYGYTF.

The rearrangement uses TRBV9 and TRBJ2-3; D unresolved. Trimming removed 4 bases from V and 1 base from J, with 10 bases in between. Germline V gene data show CDR1 as SGDLS and CDR2 as YYNGEE. The CDR3 length is 14 residues. In DNA, the CDR3 is TGTGCCAGCAGCCCCGACTTTCGCACAGATACGCAGTATTTT. Amino acid sequence: CASSPDFRTDTQYF.

The chain joins TRBV7-3 to TRBJ1-1; possible D gene TRBD1, 5 bases. The CDR3 totals 14 residues. V dropped 5 bases and J dropped 4 bases, with 14 bases sitting between them. Germline assignment: CDR1 SGHTA and CDR2 FQGTGA. This chain's CDR3 is CASSEGNIGTEAFF. The CDR3 DNA reads as TGTGCCAGCAGCGAGGGGAATATTGGCACTGAAGCTTTCTTT. The full variable domain, in which reference TRBV7-3 and TRBJ1-1 provide the parts outside the CDR3, is GAGVSQTPSNKVTEKGKYVELRCDPISGHTALYWYRQSLGQGPEFLIYFQGTGAADDSGLPNDRFFAVRPEGSVSTLKIQRTERGDSAVYLCASSEGNIGTEAFFGQGTRLTVV.